The present T cell receptor (beta chain) was sequenced within a study of blood T cell repertoires in COVID-19. Overall study: The United States, Italy and Spain supplied acute and convalescent COVID-19 samples. Sources were T cells, B-cell-depleted T cells, or PBMCs; the material itself was cDNA or gDNA.

Germline CDR1 reads LGHNA; CDR2 reads YNFKEQ. The germline V and J ends were trimmed by 0 bases and 4 bases, with 17 bases remaining between them. The CDR3 has 17 amino acids. Original processing methods: Reference gene primer amplification gave estimated nucleated cell counts. TCRdb's copy holds only in-frame clones and misses some; the assay was immunoSEQ multiplex PCR. That table supplies the V and J calls and clone size; D and trimming were determined from the DNA. The sample consists of a few hundred thousand clones, 65% to 85% of them appearing once. This chain links TRBV4-2 with TRBJ2-3, with D maybe TRBD1 (6 bases). The origin of this receptor is a woman between 40 and 50 years old with acute COVID-19. The source material was PBMCs or T cells enriched from blood (not recorded which). The DNA for the CDR3 is TGTGCCAGCAGCCAAGAAGCCCCTACAGGGTCAGCAGATACGCAGTATTTT. Its protein is CASSQEAPTGSADTQYF.